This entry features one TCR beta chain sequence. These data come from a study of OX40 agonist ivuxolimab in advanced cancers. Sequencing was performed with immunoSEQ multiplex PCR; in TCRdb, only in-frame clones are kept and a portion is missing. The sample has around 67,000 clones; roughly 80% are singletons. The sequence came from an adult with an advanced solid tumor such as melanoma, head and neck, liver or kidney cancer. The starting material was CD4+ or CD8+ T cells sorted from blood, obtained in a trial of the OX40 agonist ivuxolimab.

This chain's CDR3 is CASSLDRPGGGKNIQYF. Written as DNA, the CDR3 is TGTGCCAGCAGCTTAGATCGGCCAGGGGGAGGCAAAAACATTCAGTACTTC. This chain uses TRBV11-3 with TRBJ2-4, with D maybe TRBD1 (7 bases). CDR3 size: 17 residues. Germline CDR1 is SGHNT and CDR2 is YENEEA. Trimming removed 0 bases at V and 3 bases at J, with 15 bases between. The whole variable domain, filled in from reference TRBV11-3 and TRBJ2-4, reads EAGVVQSPRYKIIEKKQPVAFWCNPISGHNTLYWYLQNLGQGPELLIRYENEEAVDDSQLPKDRFSAERLKGVDSTLKIQPAELGDSAVYLCASSLDRPGGGKNIQYFGAGTRLSVL.